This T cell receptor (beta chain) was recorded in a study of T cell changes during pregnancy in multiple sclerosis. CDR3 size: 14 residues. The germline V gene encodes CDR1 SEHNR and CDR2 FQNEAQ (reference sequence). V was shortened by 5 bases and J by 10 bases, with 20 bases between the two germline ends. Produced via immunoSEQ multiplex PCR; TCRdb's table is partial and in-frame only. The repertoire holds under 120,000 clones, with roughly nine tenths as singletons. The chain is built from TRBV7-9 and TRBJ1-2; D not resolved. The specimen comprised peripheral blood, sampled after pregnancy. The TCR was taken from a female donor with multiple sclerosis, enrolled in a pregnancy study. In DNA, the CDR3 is TGTGCCAGCAGCGCTAGTGGTGGTCTGGGTATCTACACCTTC. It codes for CASSASGGLGIYTF.